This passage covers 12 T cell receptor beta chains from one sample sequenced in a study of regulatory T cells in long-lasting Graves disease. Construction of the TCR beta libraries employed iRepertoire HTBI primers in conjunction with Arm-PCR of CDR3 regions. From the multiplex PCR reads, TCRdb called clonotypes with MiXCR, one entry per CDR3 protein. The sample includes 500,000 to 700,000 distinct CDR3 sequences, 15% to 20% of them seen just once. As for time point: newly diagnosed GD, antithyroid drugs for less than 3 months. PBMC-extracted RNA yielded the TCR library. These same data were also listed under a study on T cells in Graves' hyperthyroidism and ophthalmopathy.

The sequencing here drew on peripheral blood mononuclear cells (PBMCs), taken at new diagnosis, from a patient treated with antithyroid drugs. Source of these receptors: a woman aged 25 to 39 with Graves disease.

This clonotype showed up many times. The CDR3 is CATSRDPGGLPEQYF. CDR3 DNA: TGTGCCACCAGCAGAGATCCGGGAGGGCTTCCCGAGCAGTACTTC. The chain carries TRBV15 and TRBJ2-7; 8 bases agree with TRBD2. Germline loops: CDR1 LNHNV, CDR2 YYDKDF (reference sequence). With V trimmed by 0 bases and J by 6 bases, 7 bases remained unmatched. The CDR3 covers 15 residues.

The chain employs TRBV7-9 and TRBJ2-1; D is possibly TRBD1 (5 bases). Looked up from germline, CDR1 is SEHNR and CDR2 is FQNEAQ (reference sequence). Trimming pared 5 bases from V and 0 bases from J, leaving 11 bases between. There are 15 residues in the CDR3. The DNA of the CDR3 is TGTGCCAGCAGCGCACAGGCTAACTCCTACAATGAGCAGTTCTTC. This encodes CASSAQANSYNEQFF.

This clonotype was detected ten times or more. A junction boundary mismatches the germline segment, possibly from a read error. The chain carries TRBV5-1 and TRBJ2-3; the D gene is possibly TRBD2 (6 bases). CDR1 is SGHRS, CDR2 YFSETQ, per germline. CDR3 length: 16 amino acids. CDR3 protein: CASSLALSGSTDTQYF. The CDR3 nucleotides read TGTGCCAGCAGCTTAGCGCTAAGCGGGAGCACAGATACGCAGTATTTT.

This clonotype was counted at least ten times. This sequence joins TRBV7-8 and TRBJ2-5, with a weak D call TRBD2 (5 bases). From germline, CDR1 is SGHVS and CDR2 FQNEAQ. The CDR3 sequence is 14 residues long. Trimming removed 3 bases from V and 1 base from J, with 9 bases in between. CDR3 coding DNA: TGTGCCAGCAGCTTGAGGGAGTCCCAAGAGACCCAGTACTTC. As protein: CASSLRESQETQYF.

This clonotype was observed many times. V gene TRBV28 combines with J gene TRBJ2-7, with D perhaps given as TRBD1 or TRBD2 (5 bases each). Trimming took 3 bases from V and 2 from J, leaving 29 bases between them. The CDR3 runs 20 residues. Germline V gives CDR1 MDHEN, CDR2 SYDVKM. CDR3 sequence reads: CASSLTGPGSSARRPYEQYF. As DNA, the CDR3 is TGTGCCAGCAGTTTGACCGGTCCAGGGTCCAGTGCTAGGAGGCCCTACGAGCAGTACTTC.

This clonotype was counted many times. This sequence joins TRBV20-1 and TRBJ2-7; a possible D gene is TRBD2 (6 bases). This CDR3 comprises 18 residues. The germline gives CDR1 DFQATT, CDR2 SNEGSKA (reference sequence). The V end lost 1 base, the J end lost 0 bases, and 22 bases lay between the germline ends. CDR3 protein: CSARASTGLAANSYEQYF. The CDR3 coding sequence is TGCAGTGCTAGAGCCAGTACCGGGTTAGCGGCCAACTCCTACGAGCAGTACTTC.

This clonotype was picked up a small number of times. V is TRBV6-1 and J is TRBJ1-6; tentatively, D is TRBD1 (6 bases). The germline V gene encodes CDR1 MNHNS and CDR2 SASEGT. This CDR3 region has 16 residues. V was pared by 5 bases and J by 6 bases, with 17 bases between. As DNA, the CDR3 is TGTGCCAGCAGTCCTTGGCCAGGGGAGAGTAATTCACCCCTCCACTTT. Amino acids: CASSPWPGESNSPLHF.

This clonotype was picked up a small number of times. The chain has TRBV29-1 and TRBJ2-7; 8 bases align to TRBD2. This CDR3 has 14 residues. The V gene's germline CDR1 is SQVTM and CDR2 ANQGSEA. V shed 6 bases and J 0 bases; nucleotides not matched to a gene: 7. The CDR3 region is CSVDTSGSSYEQYF. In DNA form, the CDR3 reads TGCAGCGTAGATACTAGCGGCAGCTCCTACGAGCAGTACTTC.

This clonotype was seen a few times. The CDR3 reads CASSLDGLGPLEQFF. The CDR3 region has the DNA TGCGCCAGCAGCTTGGATGGGCTAGGGCCATTAGAGCAGTTCTTC. J is TRBJ2-1 and V is TRBV5-1; no clear D gene. This CDR3 contains 15 residues. The V end lost 0 bases, the J end lost 10 bases, and 17 bases lay between the germline ends. Germline V lookup: CDR1 SGHRS, CDR2 YFSETQ.

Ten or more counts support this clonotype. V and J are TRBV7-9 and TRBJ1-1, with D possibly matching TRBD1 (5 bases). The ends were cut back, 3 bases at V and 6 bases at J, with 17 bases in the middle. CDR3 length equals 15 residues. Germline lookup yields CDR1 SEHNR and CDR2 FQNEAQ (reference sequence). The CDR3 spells CASSFPAIQESEAFF. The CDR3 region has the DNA TGTGCCAGCAGCTTTCCCGCCATACAGGAATCTGAAGCTTTCTTT.

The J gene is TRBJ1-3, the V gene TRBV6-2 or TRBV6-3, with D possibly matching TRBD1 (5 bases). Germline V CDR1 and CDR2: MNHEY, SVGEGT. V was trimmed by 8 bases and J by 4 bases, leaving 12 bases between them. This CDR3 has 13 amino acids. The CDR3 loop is CASASRQGNTIYF. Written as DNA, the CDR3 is TGTGCCAGCGCGAGCCGACAGGGAAACACCATATATTTT.

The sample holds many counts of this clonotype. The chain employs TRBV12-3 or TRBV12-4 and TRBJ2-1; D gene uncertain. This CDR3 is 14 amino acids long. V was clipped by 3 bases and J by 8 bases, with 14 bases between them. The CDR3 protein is CASSFFGVSYEQFF. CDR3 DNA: TGTGCCAGCAGTTTCTTCGGAGTTTCATATGAGCAGTTCTTC.